Listed below are T cell receptor beta chains from one sample, sequenced in a study of cytomegalovirus exposure and HLA in healthy donors. Measured with immunoSEQ multiplex PCR; TCRdb has only the in-frame clones, and not every one. Of some 120,000 clones in the sample, 80% to 85% were seen once. Sequencing used PBMCs. The receptors here all came from a woman aged 25 to 39 in good health and CMV-seronegative. Each CDR3 is given with its conserved first and last residue. The D gene is left open where the match is weak. Not every row has a clone size; where given, it reads once, few, many or a size class.

J	D	size	V	DNA	CDR3
TRBJ2-3	TRBD2	NA	TRBV10-3	TGTGCCATCCTAGCCGGGGGGGGAGATACGCAGTATTTT	CAILAGGGDTQYF
TRBJ2-1	TRBD2	NA	TRBV4-3	TGCGCCAGCAGCCAAGGACTACGGCGGGAGGTTGATGAGCAGTTCTTC	CASSQGLRREVDEQFF
TRBJ1-4	NA	NA	TRBV5-1	TGCGCCAGCAGCTTGGGCCCCCTGCGGGAAATAAGAAAACTGTTTTTT	CASSLGPLREIRKLFF
TRBJ1-5	TRBD1	NA	TRBV28	TGTGCCAGCAGTTTAAACAGGGGCGCAATCAAGCCCCAGCATTTT	CASSLNRGAIKPQHF
TRBJ2-3	NA	once	TRBV7-9	TGTGCCAGCAGCCCGCGCAGGGATACGCAGTATTTT	CASSPRRDTQYF
TRBJ2-7	TRBD2	NA	TRBV29-1	TGCAGCGTTGGTTTACTAGCGGGAGGGCCCCACGAGCAGTACTTC	CSVGLLAGGPHEQYF
TRBJ2-1	TRBD2	NA	TRBV5-1	TGCGCCAGCAGCTTGGGTCTAGCGGGTGCCTACAATGAGCAGTTCTTC	CASSLGLAGAYNEQFF
TRBJ2-1	TRBD1	few	TRBV27	TGTGCCAGCAGTTTATTACAGGGGGCGCCGATCAATGAGCAGTTCTTC	CASSLLQGAPINEQFF
TRBJ2-7	TRBD1	NA	TRBV6-5	TGTGCCAGCAGGTTACAGGGGACAGCCTCCGGCGAGCAGTACTTC	CASRLQGTASGEQYF
TRBJ1-1	NA	NA	TRBV6-1	TGTGCCAGCAGACCCGGGTGGCCCTCGACTGAAGCTTTCTTT	CASRPGWPSTEAFF
TRBJ2-5	TRBD2	NA	TRBV4-2	TGTGCCAGCAGCCAAGATTGGGGACTAGCGGGAGAAGGAGAGACCCAGTACTTC	CASSQDWGLAGEGETQYF
TRBJ2-7	TRBD2	NA	TRBV11-2	TGTGCCAGCAGCCGGGACTATGTAACCTACGAGCAGTACTTC	CASSRDYVTYEQYF
TRBJ2-2	TRBD2	once	TRBV7-2	TGTGCCAGCAGCTTAGCGGGACTAGCGGGAAGCACCGGGGAGCTGTTTTTT	CASSLAGLAGSTGELFF
TRBJ2-7	NA	NA	TRBV9	TGTGCCAGCAGCGTAGGTTCTAGTGGGTCCCGCGAGCAGTACTTC	CASSVGSSGSREQYF
TRBJ2-4	NA	few	TRBV13	TGTGCCAGCAGCCCCGGTGGGGGGTCGGGATTAGACATTCAGTACTTC	CASSPGGGSGLDIQYF
TRBJ1-5	NA	few	TRBV5-1	TGCGCCAGCGAGTGGCGCGGGTGGAACTCCGACTCGACCCAGCATTTT	CASEWRGWNSDSTQHF
TRBJ1-1	NA	few	TRBV6-1	TGTGCCAGCAGTGAATATGACACTGAAGCTTTCTTT	CASSEYDTEAFF
TRBJ2-7	TRBD1	NA	TRBV7-6	TGTGCCAGCAGGTCCGGGACAGGCCCCGCCGAGCAGTACTTC	CASRSGTGPAEQYF
TRBJ2-3	TRBD1	NA	TRBV27	TGTGCCAGCAGTTTATCCACACCCGGACAGGGGTGGACAGATACGCAGTATTTT	CASSLSTPGQGWTDTQYF
TRBJ2-1	NA	NA	TRBV4-3	TGCGCCAGCAGCCAAGTTGGCGGGACCCTGCTCAATGAGCAGTTCTTC	CASSQVGGTLLNEQFF
TRBJ1-2	NA	few	TRBV28	TGTGCCAGCAGTTTGGTCAGGGGCCCTATTGGCTACACCTTC	CASSLVRGPIGYTF
TRBJ2-1	TRBD2	few	TRBV15	TGTGCCACCAGCAGCCCCGGGACTAGCGGGAGTTATTCCTACAATGAGCAGTTCTTC	CATSSPGTSGSYSYNEQFF
TRBJ1-1	TRBD1	NA	TRBV28	TGTGCCAGCAGTTTATCGTTCGCAGGGGGGAAGAGCACTGAAGCTTTCTTT	CASSLSFAGGKSTEAFF
TRBJ2-7	TRBD1	NA	TRBV6-5	TGTGCCAGCAGTCGCGGGACAGGGACGTACGAGCAGTACTTC	CASSRGTGTYEQYF
TRBJ1-1	NA	few	TRBV15	TGTGCCACCAGCAGTTGGGAGATTTTGAACACTGAAGCTTTCTTT	CATSSWEILNTEAFF
TRBJ1-1	NA	NA	TRBV2	TGTGCCAGCACCATGGCCCGGGAGAACACTGAAGCTTTCTTT	CASTMARENTEAFF
TRBJ2-1	TRBD2	NA	TRBV9	TGTGCCACCACCCCCGGACTAGCGGGAGAGCATGAGCAGTTCTTC	CATTPGLAGEHEQFF
TRBJ2-3	TRBD1	NA	TRBV7-2	TGTGCCAGCAGCCCCGGACAGGCTCCAGGGACAGATACGCAGTATTTT	CASSPGQAPGTDTQYF
TRBJ2-1	NA	few	TRBV19	TGTGCCAGTAGTACTAGCTCCTACAATGAGCAGTTCTTC	CASSTSSYNEQFF
TRBJ2-7	TRBD2	NA	TRBV10-2	TGCGCCAGCACCGGACTAGTTTCCTACGAGCAGTACTTC	CASTGLVSYEQYF
TRBJ2-1	TRBD1	NA	TRBV7-8	TGTGCCAGCAGCTTAGAGGGACAGCTTCGCAATGAGCAGTTCTTC	CASSLEGQLRNEQFF
TRBJ2-3	NA	NA	TRBV7-9	TGTGCCAGCAGCTTAATCCCCGGGCAGGGTGCGGTGGCAGATACGCAGTATTTT	CASSLIPGQGAVADTQYF
TRBJ2-1	TRBD2	NA	TRBV28	TGTGCCAGCACTTCGATCGGCGGGGGAAGGGATGAGCAGTTCTTC	CASTSIGGGRDEQFF
TRBJ2-1	TRBD1	NA	TRBV6-5	TGTGCCAGCAGGTGGACAGGGCCATCGGGGAATGAGCAGTTCTTC	CASRWTGPSGNEQFF
TRBJ1-2	TRBD1	NA	TRBV28	TGTGCCAGCACCCTGGACAGGGACGGCTACACCTTC	CASTLDRDGYTF
TRBJ1-2	NA	few	TRBV19	TGTGCCAGTAGTACCGACAGTAACTATGGCTACACCTTC	CASSTDSNYGYTF
TRBJ2-7	TRBD2	NA	TRBV28	TGTGCCAGCAGTCCCGGCGGCGGGAGGGCCAGATCCCGCGAGCAGTACTTC	CASSPGGGRARSREQYF
TRBJ2-5	TRBD2	NA	TRBV6-1	TGTGCCAGCAGTGGTGGACTAGCTCAAGAGACCCAGTACTTC	CASSGGLAQETQYF
TRBJ2-7	TRBD1	NA	TRBV4-3	TGCGCCAGCAGCCAAGACGAGGGGGCTGGCTACGAGCAGTACTTC	CASSQDEGAGYEQYF
TRBJ2-2	TRBD1	NA	TRBV7-6	TGTGCCAGCAGCCCCGCACAGGGGGCGACCGGGGAGCTGTTTTTT	CASSPAQGATGELFF
TRBJ1-1	TRBD1	NA	TRBV27	TGTGCCAGCAAATGGACAGGCAACACTGAAGCTTTCTTT	CASKWTGNTEAFF
TRBJ2-7	TRBD2	NA	TRBV28	TGTGCCAGCAGTCCCCTGACTAGCGGGGCCTACGAGCAGTACTTC	CASSPLTSGAYEQYF
TRBJ2-3	TRBD1	NA	TRBV5-1	TGCGCCAGCACAACCGGGACAGTTAGCACAGATACGCAGTATTTT	CASTTGTVSTDTQYF
TRBJ1-1	NA	NA	TRBV5-6	TGTGCCAGCAGCGTTCGGGGGGAGAACACTGAAGCTTTCTTT	CASSVRGENTEAFF
TRBJ2-1	NA	NA	TRBV7-2	TGTGCCAGCAGCCCGTTCCCGAGCTCCTACAATGAGCAGTTCTTC	CASSPFPSSYNEQFF
TRBJ2-3	NA	NA	TRBV4-1	TGCGCCAGCAGCCCCGTCTCCCCCGATACGCAGTATTTT	CASSPVSPDTQYF
TRBJ1-3	TRBD1	NA	TRBV6-1	TGTGCCAGCAGGATCACAGGGGAAAACACCATATATTTT	CASRITGENTIYF
TRBJ2-7	TRBD1	once	TRBV18	TGTGCCAGCTCCCCGACAGGGGACAAAACCTACGAGCAGTACTTC	CASSPTGDKTYEQYF
TRBJ2-2	NA	NA	TRBV2	TGTGCCAGCAACAGGGACAACACCGGGGAGCTGTTTTTT	CASNRDNTGELFF
TRBJ2-1	TRBD2	NA	TRBV7-9	TGTGCCAGCAGCTCAGCGGGAGGGTCAGATGAGCAGTTCTTC	CASSSAGGSDEQFF
TRBJ2-1	TRBD1	NA	TRBV10-1	TGCGCCAGCAGGCCCACAGGGGGTAGAGCTGAGCAGTTCTTC	CASRPTGGRAEQFF
TRBJ2-3	NA	NA	TRBV11-2	TGTGCCAGCAGCCCCCTCGGCGGGATCACAGATACGCAGTATTTT	CASSPLGGITDTQYF
TRBJ2-4	NA	NA	TRBV28	TGTGCCAGCAGCCCTCCCAGGGGGGTAAACATTCAGTACTTC	CASSPPRGVNIQYF
TRBJ2-1	TRBD2	NA	TRBV18	TGTGCCAGCTCACCTTCGAGCGGGAGGGACAATGAGCAGTTCTTC	CASSPSSGRDNEQFF
TRBJ2-6	NA	NA	TRBV28	TGTGCCAGCAGTTTCAGCTCTGGGGCCAACGTCCTGACTTTC	CASSFSSGANVLTF
TRBJ2-2	TRBD2	once	TRBV5-1	TGCGCCAGCAGCCACGGACTAGCGTTCCACACCGGGGAGCTGTTTTTT	CASSHGLAFHTGELFF
TRBJ2-5	NA	NA	TRBV30	TGTGCCTGGGATTACGGTGCTCAAGAGACCCAGTACTTC	CAWDYGAQETQYF
TRBJ1-2	NA	NA	TRBV5-6	TGTGCCAGCAGCTTGAAGGTCGGTTATGCAGGGGATGATAACTATGGCTACACCTTC	CASSLKVGYAGDDNYGYTF
TRBJ2-7	NA	NA	TRBV9	TGTGCCAGCAGCGTAGAAGGGGGACGGAGCTCGGCCTACGAGCAGTACTTC	CASSVEGGRSSAYEQYF